This T cell receptor beta chain was captured in a study of shared clonotypes between healthy human individuals (dated by TCRdb to 2018 to 2020). For the study in its entirety: Three men and a couple of women, aged 18 to 49 years, made up the cohort. To estimate repertoire size and how much clonotype sharing occurs between individuals, the study deeply sequenced the blood TCR repertoires of several healthy adults. Per donor, leukapheresis produced somewhere between about 0.8 and 9 billion PBMCs. Per donor, three plates each were used for CD4 naive and CD4 memory, two for CD8 naive, and one for CD8 memory. Different laboratories and diverse techniques were used to prepare libraries and sequence TCR repertoires, to increase sequencing depth and limit assay-specific biases. On the study overall, not on this receptor specifically: Across several donors, approximately 4.6% of naive CD4, 3% to 3.5% of naive CD8, approximately 2.5% of memory CD4, and approximately 0.4% of memory CD8 clonotypes were shared. Incomplete sequencing was indicated by rarefaction of sorted-subset datasets, despite the large sequencing depth. Naive subsets generally had larger estimated clonotype richness than memory subsets did. Sampling was limited to blood, and TCR repertoires in tissue likely differ from TCR repertoires in blood. Because the study included only a small number of donors, the genetic and exposure-history diversity represented was limited. Higher generation probabilities were observed for clonotypes shared by all four sorted-subset donors than for non-shared clonotypes. Pairwise subsampling indicated that sequencing depth was expected to affect the degree of clonotype sharing among donors.

TCR CDR3 regions were amplified from genomic DNA by multiplex PCR using the deep immunoSEQ assay. Extracted genomic DNA from each cell subset was distributed evenly across all wells of several immunoSEQ 96-well plates, and each plate was treated as a replicate. Each replicate PCR for sorted subsets received approximately 220 ng genomic DNA, equal to roughly 29,000 T cell genomes. Purified libraries were measured with a Qubit 3.0 fluorometer, size-checked on a Bioanalyzer 2100, and measured again with the KAPA Library Quantification kit. Each immunoSEQ 96-well plate was sequenced on its own single-read 150-cycle Illumina NextSeq 550 flow cell. The study's processing was this. Because the immunoSEQ output held only junctional sequences and lacked quality scores, the filtering could not match the filtering applied to full-length reads. To assign V/J genes and CDR3, sequences were annotated against IMGT germline references using PyIR, a Python wrapper for IgBLAST v1.9. Reads with weak V/J assignments (E-value above 1e-6), missing CDR3, stop codons, out-of-frame junctions, or ambiguous translated residues were removed. V3J clonotypes were defined by identical inferred V gene, J gene, and CDR3 amino acid sequence. Percentage overlap between repertoires was computed as shared unique clonotypes divided by the size of the smaller repertoire. Repertoire richness was assessed with RTK rarefaction, the Chao1 estimator, and Recon v2.1 estimates of unobserved clonotypes. OLGA was used to compute generation probabilities for all TCRbeta clonotypes that the gDNA method yielded from a few donors. Entries here come from immuneACCESS through TCRdb and include only in-frame sequences with V and J called. Some clones fail to appear in such tables; in the studies checked, an unresolved V gene covers under half of the shortfall, and the cause of the remainder is unknown. The V and J calls and clone size were taken over from that table, and D and trimming were inferred from the DNA. The sample yields hundreds of thousands of clones; around two thirds were counted once. The ten largest clonotypes hold about 9.3% of the sample.

Donors were healthy HIV-negative adults with no recently reported acute infections or vaccinations. All donors were Caucasian adults living in Nashville, Tennessee, USA. CD4+ T cells were enriched through magnetic negative selection, after which naive cells were positively selected on CD45RA and the remaining negative fraction served as the memory subset. Blood was obtained by leukapheresis, after which PBMCs were separated by Ficoll-Histopaque density gradient centrifugation and cryopreserved in liquid nitrogen vapor phase. Analytical flow cytometry was used to check the purity and quantity of each magnetically sorted T cell population. Each sorted fraction had its genomic DNA isolated and then quantified by UV absorbance on a Nanodrop 2000c. About this clone: Its antigen is unknown. Base qualities are not at hand, and no much larger clone is one base apart.

The sequenced sample was memory CD4+ T cells sorted from blood. The sample's cell subset or site label, in plain terms: CD45RA-negative fraction. The receptor was isolated from a man aged 30 to 39 in good health.

Here is the DNA: TGTGCCAGCTCACGGGGGGCGGGCTACGAGCAGTACTTC. The encoded protein is CASSRGAGYEQYF. Recombination joined TRBV18 with TRBJ2-7; the D assignment is uncertain and may be TRBD1 or TRBD2, with 6 bases supporting each. The CDR3 contains 13 residues, cysteine and phenylalanine counted. Only CDR3 DNA is held: 39 bases, read in frame from base 1. V is shortened by 4 bases, J by 3 bases, and the region joining them spans 10 bases. CDR1 KGHSH and CDR2 LQKENI are derived from the germline V gene.